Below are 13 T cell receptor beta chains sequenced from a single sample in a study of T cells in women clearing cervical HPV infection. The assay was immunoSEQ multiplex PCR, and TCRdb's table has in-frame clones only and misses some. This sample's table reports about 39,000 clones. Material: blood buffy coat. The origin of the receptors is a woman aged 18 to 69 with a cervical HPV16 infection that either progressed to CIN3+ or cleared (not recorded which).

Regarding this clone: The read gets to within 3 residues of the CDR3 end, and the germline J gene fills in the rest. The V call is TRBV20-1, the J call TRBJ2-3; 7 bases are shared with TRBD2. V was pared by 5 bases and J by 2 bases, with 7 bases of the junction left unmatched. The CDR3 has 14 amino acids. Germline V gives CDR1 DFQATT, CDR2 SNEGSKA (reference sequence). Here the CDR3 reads CSAGRAGFTDTQYF. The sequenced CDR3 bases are TGCAGTGCTGGGCGAGCGGGATTCACAGATACG.

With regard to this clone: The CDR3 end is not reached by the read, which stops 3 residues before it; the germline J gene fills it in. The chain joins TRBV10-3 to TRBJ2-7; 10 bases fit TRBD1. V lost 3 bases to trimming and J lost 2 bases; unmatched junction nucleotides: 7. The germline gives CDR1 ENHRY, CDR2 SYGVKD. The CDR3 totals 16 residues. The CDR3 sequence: CAISDPDRGSPYEQYF. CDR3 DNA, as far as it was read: TGTGCCATCAGTGACCCGGACAGGGGGTCACCCTACGAG.

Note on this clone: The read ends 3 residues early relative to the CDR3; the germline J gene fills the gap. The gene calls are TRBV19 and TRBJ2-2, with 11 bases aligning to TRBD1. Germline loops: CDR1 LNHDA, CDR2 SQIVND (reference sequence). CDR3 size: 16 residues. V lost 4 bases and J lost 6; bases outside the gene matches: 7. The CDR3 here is CASSTRTGGAPGELFF. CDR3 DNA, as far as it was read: TGTGCCAGTAGTACACGGACAGGGGGCGCCCCCGGGGAG.

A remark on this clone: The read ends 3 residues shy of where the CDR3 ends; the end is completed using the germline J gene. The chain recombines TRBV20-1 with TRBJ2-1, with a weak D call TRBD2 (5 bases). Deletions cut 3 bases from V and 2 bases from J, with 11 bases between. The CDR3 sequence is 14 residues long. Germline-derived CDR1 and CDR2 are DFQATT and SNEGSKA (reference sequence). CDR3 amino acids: CSASTGVTYNEQFF. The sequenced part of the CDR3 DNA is TGCAGTGCTAGTACCGGGGTTACCTACAATGAG.

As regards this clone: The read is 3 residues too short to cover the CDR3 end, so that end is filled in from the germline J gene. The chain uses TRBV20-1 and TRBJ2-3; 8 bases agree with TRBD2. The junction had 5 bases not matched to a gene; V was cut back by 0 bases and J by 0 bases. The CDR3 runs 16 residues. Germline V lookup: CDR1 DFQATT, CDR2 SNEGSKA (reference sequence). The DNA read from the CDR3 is TGCAGTGCTAGAGACCCAGCGGGGGCTAGCACAGATACG. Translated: CSARDPAGASTDT. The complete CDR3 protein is CSARDPAGASTDTQYF.

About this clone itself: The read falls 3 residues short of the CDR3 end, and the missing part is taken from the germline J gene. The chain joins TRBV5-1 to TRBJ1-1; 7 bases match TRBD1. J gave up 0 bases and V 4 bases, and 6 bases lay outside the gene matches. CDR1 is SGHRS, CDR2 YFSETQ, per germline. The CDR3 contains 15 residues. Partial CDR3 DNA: TGCGCCAGCAGCGGGGACAGTCGGATGAACACTGAA. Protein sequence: CASSGDSRMNTE. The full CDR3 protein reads CASSGDSRMNTEAFF.

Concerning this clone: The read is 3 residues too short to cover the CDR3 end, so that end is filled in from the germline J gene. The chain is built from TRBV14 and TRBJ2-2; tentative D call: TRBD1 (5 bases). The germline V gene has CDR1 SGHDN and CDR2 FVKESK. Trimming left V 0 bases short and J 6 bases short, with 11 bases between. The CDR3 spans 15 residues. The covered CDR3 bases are TGTGCCAGCAGCCAAGACCAGGGATGGGCCGGGGAG. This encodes CASSQDQGWAGE. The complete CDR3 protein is CASSQDQGWAGELFF.

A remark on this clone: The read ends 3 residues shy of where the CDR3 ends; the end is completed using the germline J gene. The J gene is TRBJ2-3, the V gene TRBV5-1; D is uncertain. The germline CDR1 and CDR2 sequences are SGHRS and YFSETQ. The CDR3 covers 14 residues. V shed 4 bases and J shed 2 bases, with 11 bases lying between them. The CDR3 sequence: CASSPRQDTDTQYF. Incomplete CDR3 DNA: TGCGCCAGCAGCCCCCGACAAGACACAGATACG. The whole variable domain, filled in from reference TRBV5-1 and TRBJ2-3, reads KAGVTQTPRYLIKTRGQQVTLSCSPISGHRSVSWYQQTPGQGLQFLFEYFSETQRNKGNFPGRFSGRQFSNSRSEMNVSTLELGDSALYLCASSPRQDTDTQYFGPGTRLTVL.

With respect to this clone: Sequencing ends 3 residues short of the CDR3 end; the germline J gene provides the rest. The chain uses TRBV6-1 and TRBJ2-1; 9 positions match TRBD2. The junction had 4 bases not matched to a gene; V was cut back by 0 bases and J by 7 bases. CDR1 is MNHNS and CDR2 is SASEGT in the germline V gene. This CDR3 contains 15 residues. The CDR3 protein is CASSEASGGSNEQFF. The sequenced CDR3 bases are TGTGCCAGCAGTGAAGCAAGCGGGGGGAGTAATGAG.

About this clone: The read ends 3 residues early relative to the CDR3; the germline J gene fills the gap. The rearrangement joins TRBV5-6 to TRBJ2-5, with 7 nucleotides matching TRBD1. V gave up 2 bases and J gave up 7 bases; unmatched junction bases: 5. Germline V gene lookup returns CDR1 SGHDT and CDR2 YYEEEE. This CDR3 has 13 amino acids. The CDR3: CASSFGTAGTQYF. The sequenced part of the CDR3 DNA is TGTGCCAGCAGCTTCGGGACAGCCGGGACC.

The CDR3 DNA, read in part, is TGTGCCAGCAGTGAAGCGATGGGGGGGACAGATACG. Encoded protein: CASSEAMGGTDT. The complete CDR3 protein is CASSEAMGGTDTQYF. V gene TRBV6-1 combines with J gene TRBJ2-3, with 7 bases lining up with TRBD2. The read halts 3 residues ahead of the CDR3 end, with the missing end drawn from the germline J gene. With 0 bases clipped from V and 3 bases from J, the junction kept 3 bases outside the gene matches. CDR3 length: 15 amino acids. CDR1 MNHNS and CDR2 SASEGT come from the germline V gene.

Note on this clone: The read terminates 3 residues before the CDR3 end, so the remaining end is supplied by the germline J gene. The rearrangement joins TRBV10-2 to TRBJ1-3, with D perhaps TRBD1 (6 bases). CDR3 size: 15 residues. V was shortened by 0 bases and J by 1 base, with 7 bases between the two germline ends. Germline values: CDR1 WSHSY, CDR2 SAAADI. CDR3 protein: CASSESDSSGNTIYF. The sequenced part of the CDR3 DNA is TGCGCCAGCAGTGAGTCGGACAGTTCTGGAAACACC.

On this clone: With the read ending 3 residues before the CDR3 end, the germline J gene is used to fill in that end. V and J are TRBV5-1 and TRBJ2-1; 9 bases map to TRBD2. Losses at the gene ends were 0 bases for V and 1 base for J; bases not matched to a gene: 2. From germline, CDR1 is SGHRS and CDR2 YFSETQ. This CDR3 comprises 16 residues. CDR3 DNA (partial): TGCGCCAGCAGCTTGGCACTAGCGGGTTCCTACAATGAG. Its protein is CASSLALAGSYNE. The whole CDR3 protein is CASSLALAGSYNEQFF.